These 19 T cell receptor beta chains share one sample of origin, sequenced in a study of CD8 T cells in ankylosing spondylitis (dated by TCRdb to about 2017). Library preparation was by 5' RACE. TCRdb shows the sequencer as Illumina HiSeq 2500. TCRdb reprocessing: public reads trimmed at Q25 with fastp, clones called with MiXCR, in-frame beta chains kept. Here each entry gathers all rows of one CDR3 protein and keeps the most common genes and DNA. The sample contains roughly 220,000 distinct CDR3 sequences, 8% to 11% of them found a single time. 21% of the sample lies in the top ten. Sequencing input: blood, either unsorted or a sorted T cell fraction (not recorded which). Receptors originate from a male donor with ankylosing spondylitis or in good health (not recorded which).

This clonotype was observed at least ten times. The chain joins TRBV10-3 to TRBJ2-5, with D perhaps assigned TRBD1 or TRBD2 (6 bases each). The germline V gene encodes CDR1 ENHRY and CDR2 SYGVKD. Trimming took 0 bases from V and 5 from J, leaving 16 bases between them. The CDR3 has 16 amino acids. The CDR3 is CAISESGGRPRETQYF. The CDR3 DNA sequence: TGTGCCATCAGTGAGTCCGGGGGCAGGCCTCGGGAGACCCAGTACTTC.

V gene TRBV3-1 combines with J gene TRBJ2-2; 13 bases fit TRBD2. The J segment lost 2 bases and the V segment lost 6 bases, leaving 9 bases of the junction unmatched. Germline V CDR1 and CDR2: LGHDT, YNNKEL (reference sequence). The CDR3 has 18 amino acids. CDR3 loop: CASSSGLAGAPNTGELFF. CDR3 DNA: TGTGCCAGCAGTAGCGGACTAGCGGGGGCCCCAAACACCGGGGAGCTGTTTTTT. The whole variable domain, filled in from reference TRBV3-1 and TRBJ2-2, reads DTAVSQTPKYLVTQMGNDKSIKCEQNLGHDTMYWYKQDSKKFLKIMFSYNNKELIINETVPNRFSPKSPDKAHLNLHINSLELGDSAVYFCASSSGLAGAPNTGELFFGEGSRLTVL.

This clonotype came up many times. The rearrangement links TRBV29-1 to TRBJ2-6; D is perhaps TRBD1 or TRBD2 (5 bases each). The CDR3 consists of 15 residues. V was shortened by 3 bases and J by 2 bases, with 11 bases between the two germline ends. CDR1 is SQVTM, CDR2 ANQGSEA, per germline. The CDR3 loop is CSVDLGTAGANVLTF. The CDR3 coding sequence is TGCAGCGTTGATTTAGGGACGGCTGGGGCCAACGTCCTGACTTTC.

Comment on this clonotype: Being one base from a much bigger clone, this may be a read error. The genes are TRBV12-3 or TRBV12-4 and TRBJ2-2; TRBD2 agrees at 16 bases. The CDR3 consists of 18 residues. The CDR3 protein is CASSLIGTSGGAGGELSF. The CDR3 DNA follows: TGTGCCAGCAGTCTCATCGGGACTAGCGGGGGGGCTGGCGGGGAGCTGTCTTTT.

J is TRBJ1-1 and V is TRBV27; D is perhaps TRBD1 (6 bases). Deletions cut 3 bases from V and 1 base from J, with 12 bases between. This CDR3 has 15 amino acids. Germline values: CDR1 MNHEY, CDR2 SMNVEV (reference sequence). CDR3 DNA: TGTGCCAGCAGTTTTTCTGCGGGGGCGAACACTGAAGCTTTCTTT. Residues: CASSFSAGANTEAFF.

The chain employs TRBV20-1 and TRBJ2-5; perhaps TRBD1 as D (6 bases). V gave up 5 bases and J gave up 1 base, with 14 bases separating them. The CDR3 contains 14 residues. Germline V gene data show CDR1 as DFQATT and CDR2 as SNEGSKA (reference sequence). CDR3 DNA sequence: TGCAGTGCTCCCCCGGACAGCTTCCAAGAGACCCAGTACTTC. Its translation: CSAPPDSFQETQYF.

The rearrangement uses TRBV3-1 and TRBJ1-2, with D unresolved. Germline V CDR1 and CDR2: LGHDT, YNNKEL (reference sequence). Trimming took 0 bases from V and 8 from J, leaving 13 bases between them. This CDR3 contains 14 residues. DNA for the CDR3: TGTGCCAGCAGCCAAGATCTGGGCCCTGGCGGCTACACCTTC. Protein: CASSQDLGPGGYTF.

CDR3 sequence: CASSYRGALNTEAFF. CDR3 in DNA: TGTGCCAGCAGTTACAGGGGGGCGCTGAACACTGAAGCTTTCTTT. V is TRBV6-2 or TRBV6-3 and J is TRBJ1-1, with D possibly being TRBD1 (6 bases). Germline values: CDR1 MNHEY, CDR2 SVGEGT. The CDR3 consists of 15 residues. V lost 2 bases to trimming and J lost 0 bases, with 10 bases between them.

Note on this clonotype: A much larger clone lies one base from this, so it may be a read error. The chain employs TRBV24-1 and TRBJ1-1; D is unresolved. Deletions cut 8 bases from V and 0 bases from J, with 9 bases between. The CDR3 extends over 13 amino acids. Germline values: CDR1 KGHDR, CDR2 SFDVKD. The CDR3 DNA is TGTGCCACCATGGTTGGGATGAACACTGAAGCTTTCTTT. This translates into CATMVGMNTEAFF.

This clonotype was recorded a few times. This chain connects TRBV12-3 or TRBV12-4 to TRBJ2-1; 11 positions match TRBD2. This CDR3 contains 15 residues. V was clipped by 10 bases and J by 5 bases; unmatched bases: 10. This chain's CDR3 is CATAMGLAEDNEQFF. The CDR3 DNA reads TGTGCCACCGCGATGGGACTAGCGGAGGACAATGAGCAGTTCTTC.

This clonotype was counted a few times. The chain has TRBV12-3 or TRBV12-4 and TRBJ1-5, with D unresolved. Trimming removed 5 bases at V and 0 bases at J, with 11 bases between. CDR3 length: 15 residues. CDR3 nucleotides: TGTGCCAGCAGTAGCTCAGGTCTTAGCAATCAGCCCCAGCATTTT. Its translation: CASSSSGLSNQPQHF.

V and J are TRBV24-1 and TRBJ2-2, with D possibly TRBD1 on 5 matching bases. Germline V gives CDR1 KGHDR, CDR2 SFDVKD. There are 13 residues in the CDR3. Trimming removed 9 bases from V and 2 bases from J, with 9 bases in between. The DNA of the CDR3 is TGTGCCACCTTAGACAGAAACACCGGGGAGCTGTTTTTT. This codes for CATLDRNTGELFF.

V gene TRBV24-1 combines with J gene TRBJ1-5; D gene uncertain. Trimming took off 3 bases at V and 3 bases at J, with 17 bases between the two ends. The germline gives CDR1 KGHDR, CDR2 SFDVKD. The CDR3 is made up of 17 amino acids. CDR3 in DNA: TGTGCCACCAGTGATGGAGTCGTGGGTATGGACAATCAGCCCCAGCATTTT. Translation: CATSDGVVGMDNQPQHF.

This clonotype was recorded at least ten times. This chain links TRBV28 with TRBJ1-2; 7 bases map to TRBD1. Germline V CDR1 and CDR2: MDHEN, SYDVKM. V was pared by 10 bases and J by 4 bases, with 9 bases of the junction left unmatched. This CDR3 has 13 residues. The CDR3 is CAIQGGAPYGYTF. DNA of the CDR3: TGTGCCATCCAGGGGGGGGCTCCCTATGGCTACACCTTC.

This clonotype was seen repeatedly, ten times or more. The chain combines TRBV3-1 with TRBJ2-7; no clear D. Germline loops: CDR1 LGHDT, CDR2 YNNKEL (reference sequence). The CDR3 is 12 amino acids. The V gene lost 1 base and the J gene lost 6 bases, with 7 bases spanning the gap. CDR3 loop: CASSQAPGEQYF. The CDR3 DNA follows: TGTGCCAGCAGCCAAGCTCCGGGCGAGCAGTACTTC.

The table lists this clonotype with many counts. The chain recombines TRBV7-2 with TRBJ2-3, with TRBD2 matching 13 bases. This CDR3 comprises 17 residues. Trimming took 6 bases from V and 0 from J; bases not matched to a gene: 6. The germline V gene has CDR1 SGHTA and CDR2 FQGNSA. CDR3 DNA: TGTGCCAGCAGTTGGACTAGCGGGGGCCCAAGCACAGATACGCAGTATTTT. This gives the protein CASSWTSGGPSTDTQYF.

This chain joins TRBV7-2 and TRBJ2-7; 9 bases align to TRBD2. CDR1 is SGHTA, CDR2 FQGNSA, per germline. The CDR3 extends over 16 amino acids. The V and J ends lost 2 bases and 2 bases, in that order; junction bases with no gene match: 7. Here the CDR3 reads CASSLFGGGGAYEQYF. The CDR3 DNA follows: TGTGCCAGCAGCTTATTCGGCGGGGGGGGAGCCTACGAGCAGTACTTC.

CDR3 nucleotides: TGCGCCAGCAGCTTGGAGGCGGGGGGGCCTTCAGATACGCAGTATTTT. This encodes CASSLEAGGPSDTQYF. The chain links TRBV5-1 to TRBJ2-3, with 9 bases matching TRBD2. The J segment lost 4 bases and the V segment lost 0 bases, leaving 6 bases of the junction unmatched. The CDR3 length is 16 residues. CDR1 SGHRS and CDR2 YFSETQ come from the germline V gene.

This sequence joins TRBV6-2 or TRBV6-3 and TRBJ2-5; 9 bases agree with TRBD1. Germline V gene lookup returns CDR1 MNHEY and CDR2 SVGEGT. CDR3 size: 15 residues. The V segment lost 7 bases and the J segment 2 bases; nucleotides outside the gene matches: 8. The CDR3 DNA follows: TGTGCCAGCACCGCCTCGACAGGGGGGCAAGAGACCCAGTACTTC. Translating it yields CASTASTGGQETQYF.